These 10 T cell receptor beta chains share one sample of origin, sequenced in a study of blood T cell repertoires in COVID-19. Here immunoSEQ multiplex PCR was the method, and the copy in TCRdb shows in-frame clones only, minus some. The sample holds under 250,000 clones, about 80% seen once. Sequences were obtained from PBMCs or T cells enriched from blood (not recorded which). These receptors were collected from a woman between 40 and 55 years old with acute COVID-19.

This chain links TRBV4-2 with TRBJ1-5; weak D call: TRBD1 (5 bases). The germline V gene encodes CDR1 LGHNA and CDR2 YNFKEQ. CDR3 size: 14 residues. Trimming left V 6 bases short and J 2 bases short, with 11 bases between. CDR3 nucleotides: TGTGCCAGCAGGTTGGGGGGAGGCAATCAGCCCCAGCATTTT. Amino acid sequence: CASRLGGGNQPQHF.

This clone was picked up one time. The chain is built from TRBV6-5 and TRBJ1-1; D is possibly TRBD1 (6 bases). Germline CDR1 is MNHEY and CDR2 is SVGAGI. V lost 7 bases, J lost 2 bases, and 14 bases lay in between. CDR3 size: 14 residues. The CDR3 spells CASKPGTTNTEAFF. CDR3 sequence (DNA): TGTGCCAGCAAACCCGGGACAACTAACACTGAAGCTTTCTTT.

A word on this clone: The sample contains more than one DNA sequence encoding this CDR3. The J gene is TRBJ1-2, the V gene TRBV6-5; TRBD1 aligns across 9 bases. Germline V CDR1 and CDR2: MNHEY, SVGAGI. The CDR3 spans 13 residues. V lost 4 bases, J lost 4 bases, and 1 base stayed unmatched. The CDR3 sequence is CASSSDRGYGYTF. DNA for the CDR3: TGTGCCAGCAGTTCGGACAGGGGCTATGGCTACACCTTC.

This chain connects TRBV29-1 to TRBJ2-1, with D tentatively TRBD1 (6 bases). The CDR3 totals 15 residues. The ends were cut back, 7 bases at V and 3 bases at J, with 19 bases in the middle. Germline V lookup: CDR1 SQVTM, CDR2 ANQGSEA. This CDR3 reads CSASENRAIYNEQFF. DNA of the CDR3: TGCAGCGCTTCTGAAAACAGGGCAATCTACAATGAGCAGTTCTTC.

The chain uses TRBV5-8 and TRBJ1-2; 11 bases are shared with TRBD1. The germline CDR1 and CDR2 sequences are SGHTS and YDEGEE. With 3 bases clipped from V and 8 bases from J, the junction kept 9 bases outside the gene matches. CDR3 length: 15 amino acids. Written as DNA, the CDR3 is TGTGCCAGCAGCTCCATTGGACAGGGGGCGAGGGGCTACACCTTC. Its protein is CASSSIGQGARGYTF.

The CDR3 bases are TGTGCCAGCAGCGGAGACAGGGTTGGGGCGGATACGCAGTATTTT. This gives the protein CASSGDRVGADTQYF. The J gene is TRBJ2-3, the V gene TRBV11-2, with 7 bases fitting TRBD1. V was pared by 5 bases and J by 6 bases, with 11 bases of the junction left unmatched. Germline V CDR1 and CDR2: SGHAT, FQNNGV. The CDR3 length is 15 residues.

A few counts support this clone. J is TRBJ2-3 and V is TRBV10-3; 9 positions agree with TRBD2. Losses at the gene ends were 3 bases for V and 5 bases for J; bases not matched to a gene: 6. CDR3 size: 15 residues. Germline values: CDR1 ENHRY, CDR2 SYGVKD. The CDR3 region is CAISDLAGMVDTQYF. The CDR3 region has the DNA TGTGCCATCAGTGACCTAGCGGGGATGGTAGATACGCAGTATTTT.

The chain joins TRBV6-5 to TRBJ1-2; perhaps TRBD1 as D (5 bases). Between the trimmed V and J ends, which lost 2 bases and 4 bases, there was a span of 8 bases. Germline V gene sequence: CDR1 MNHEY, CDR2 SVGAGI. This CDR3 is built from 13 residues. CDR3 nucleotides: TGTGCCAGCAGTTACGGGGCAGTCTATGGCTACACCTTC. Translation gives CASSYGAVYGYTF.

The rearrangement joins TRBV7-9 to TRBJ1-1, with a weak D call TRBD1 (6 bases). V was shortened by 5 bases and J by 6 bases, with 10 bases between the two germline ends. Looked up from germline, CDR1 is SEHNR and CDR2 is FQNEAQ (reference sequence). There are 12 residues in the CDR3. CDR3: CASSLQGSEAFF. The DNA of the CDR3 is TGTGCCAGCAGCCTACAGGGCTCTGAAGCTTTCTTT. Looking up the rest from reference TRBV7-9 and TRBJ1-1 gives the full variable domain: DTGVSQNPRHKITKRGQNVTFRCDPISEHNRLYWYRQTLGQGPEFLTYFQNEAQLEKSRLLSDRFSAERPKGSFSTLEIQRTEQGDSAMYLCASSLQGSEAFFGQGTRLTVV.

This chain joins TRBV28 and TRBJ1-3; a possible D gene is TRBD1 (5 bases). Trimming removed 3 bases at V and 0 bases at J, with 12 bases between. The CDR3 runs to 16 residues. Per the germline V gene, CDR1 is MDHEN and CDR2 is SYDVKM. The CDR3 region has the DNA TGTGCCAGCAGTTTCCCGACAGTGTCCTCTGGAAACACCATATATTTT. Its protein product is CASSFPTVSSGNTIYF.